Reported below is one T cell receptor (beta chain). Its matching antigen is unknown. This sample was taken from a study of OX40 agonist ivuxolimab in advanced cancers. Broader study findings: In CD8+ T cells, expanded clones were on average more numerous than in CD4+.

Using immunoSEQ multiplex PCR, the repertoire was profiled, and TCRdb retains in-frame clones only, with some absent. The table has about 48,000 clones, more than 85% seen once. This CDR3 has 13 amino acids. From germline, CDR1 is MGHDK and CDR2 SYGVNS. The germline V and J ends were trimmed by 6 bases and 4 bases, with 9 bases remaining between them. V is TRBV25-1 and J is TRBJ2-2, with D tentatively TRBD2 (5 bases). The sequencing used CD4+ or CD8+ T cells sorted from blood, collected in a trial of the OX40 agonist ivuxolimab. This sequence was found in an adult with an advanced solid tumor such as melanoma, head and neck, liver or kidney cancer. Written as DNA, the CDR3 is TGTGCCAGCAGCCACGGAGGCACCGGGGAGCTGTTTTTT. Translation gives CASSHGGTGELFF.